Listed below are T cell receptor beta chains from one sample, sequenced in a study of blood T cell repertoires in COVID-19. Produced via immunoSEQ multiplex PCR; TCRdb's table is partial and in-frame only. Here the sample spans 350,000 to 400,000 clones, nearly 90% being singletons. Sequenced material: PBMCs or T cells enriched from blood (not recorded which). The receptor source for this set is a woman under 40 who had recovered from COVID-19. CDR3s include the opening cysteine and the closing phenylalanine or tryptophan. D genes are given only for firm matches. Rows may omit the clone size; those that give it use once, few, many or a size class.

CASSVGGGPDQPQHF,TGTGCCAGCAGCGTAGGGGGGGGACCGGACCAGCCCCAGCATTTT,TRBV9,.,TRBJ1-5,.,15
CATSDSDREAFF,TGTGCCACCAGTGATTCTGACAGGGAAGCTTTCTTT,TRBV24-1,.,TRBJ1-1,.,12
CASSSFGSAPRVSGNTIYF,TGTGCCAGCAGTTCTTTCGGGTCGGCCCCGCGGGTCTCTGGAAACACCATATATTTT,TRBV28,.,TRBJ1-3,.,19
CASSPGQGARNTEAFF,TGTGCCAGCTCACCGGGACAGGGGGCAAGGAACACTGAAGCTTTCTTT,TRBV18,.,TRBJ1-1,TRBD1,16
CASSFTGLLNNEQFF,TGTGCCAGCAGCTTTACGGGACTACTAAACAATGAGCAGTTCTTC,TRBV11-2,.,TRBJ2-1,TRBD2,15
CAISDLTPGQYSGNTIYF,TGTGCCATCAGTGACCTAACCCCGGGACAGTACTCTGGAAACACCATATATTTT,TRBV10-3,once,TRBJ1-3,TRBD1,18
CASRFSGTYNEQFF,TGTGCCAGCAGATTTAGCGGCACCTACAATGAGCAGTTCTTC,TRBV6-5,.,TRBJ2-1,.,14
CASSSRGTSGVNEQFF,TGTGCCAGCAGCTCCCGAGGGACTAGCGGGGTTAATGAGCAGTTCTTC,TRBV11-3,.,TRBJ2-1,TRBD2,16
CACSRGWDFTEAFF,TGTGCCTGCAGCCGGGGTTGGGATTTCACTGAAGCTTTCTTT,TRBV27,.,TRBJ1-1,.,14
CASSPGGGRGGNTGELFF,TGTGCCAGCAGCCCCGGTGGGGGGCGGGGGGGAAACACCGGGGAGCTGTTTTTT,TRBV11-2,.,TRBJ2-2,TRBD2,18
CASSLPGDGSYEQYF,TGTGCCAGCAGCTTGCCGGGGGACGGGTCCTACGAGCAGTACTTC,TRBV5-6,.,TRBJ2-7,.,15
CASSFPGFYNSPLHF,TGTGCCAGCAGTTTTCCGGGGTTTTATAATTCACCCCTCCACTTT,TRBV28,.,TRBJ1-6,.,15
CATRTGVQETQYF,TGTGCCACCCGGACAGGAGTTCAAGAGACCCAGTACTTC,TRBV19,.,TRBJ2-5,TRBD1,13
CAISLGQGNEQYF,TGTGCCATCAGTTTGGGACAGGGAAACGAGCAGTACTTC,TRBV10-3,.,TRBJ2-7,TRBD1,13